Included here is one TCR beta chain sequence, with context. The CDR3 sequence is 15 residues long. The germline CDR1 and CDR2 sequences are SGDLS and YYNGEE. Trimming shortened V by 1 base and J by 1 base, and 11 bases separated the two germline ends. The data were produced by immunoSEQ multiplex PCR, yet TCRdb's version contains in-frame clones alone and is incomplete. The repertoire holds over 200,000 clones, with around four fifths as singletons. The data originate from a study of blood T cell repertoires in COVID-19. This rearrangement joins TRBV9 to TRBJ1-1; D is perhaps TRBD1 (5 bases). Sequences were obtained from peripheral blood. This sequence was found in a man of 80 years or more with acute or convalescent COVID-19. Here the CDR3 DNA reads TGTGCCAGCAGCGTAATGGGGGGTGGGAACACTGAAGCTTTCTTT. Translation: CASSVMGGGNTEAFF. The entire variable domain, with the rest obtained from reference TRBV9 and TRBJ1-1, is as follows: DSGVTQTPKHLITATGQRVTLRCSPRSGDLSVYWYQQSLDQGLQFLIQYYNGEERAKGNILERFSAQQFPDLHSELNLSSLELGDSALYFCASSVMGGGNTEAFFGQGTRLTVV.